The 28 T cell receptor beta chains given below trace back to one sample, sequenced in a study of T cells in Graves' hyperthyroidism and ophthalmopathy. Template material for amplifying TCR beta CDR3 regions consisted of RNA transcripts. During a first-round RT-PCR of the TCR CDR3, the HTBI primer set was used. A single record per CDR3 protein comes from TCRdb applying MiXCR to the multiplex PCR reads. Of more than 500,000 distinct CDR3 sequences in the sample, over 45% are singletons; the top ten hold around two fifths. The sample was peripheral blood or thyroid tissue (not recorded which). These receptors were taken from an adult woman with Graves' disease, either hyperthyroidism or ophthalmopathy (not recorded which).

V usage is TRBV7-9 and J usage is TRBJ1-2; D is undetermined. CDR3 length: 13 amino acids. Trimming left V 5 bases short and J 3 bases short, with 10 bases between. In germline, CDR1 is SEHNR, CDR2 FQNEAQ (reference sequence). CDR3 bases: TGTGCCAGCAGCCACCGGGTCCACTATGGCTACACCTTC. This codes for CASSHRVHYGYTF.

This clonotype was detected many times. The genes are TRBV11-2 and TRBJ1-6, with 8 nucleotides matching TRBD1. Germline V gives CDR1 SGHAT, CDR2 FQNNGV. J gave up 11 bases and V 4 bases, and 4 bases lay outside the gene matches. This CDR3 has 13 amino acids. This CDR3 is CASSSGQGTPLHF. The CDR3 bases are TGTGCCAGCAGCTCTGGACAGGGTACACCCCTCCACTTT.

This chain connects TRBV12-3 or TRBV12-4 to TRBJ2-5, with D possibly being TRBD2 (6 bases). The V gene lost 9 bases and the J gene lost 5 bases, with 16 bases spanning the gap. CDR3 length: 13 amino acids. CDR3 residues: CARHPGVMETQYF. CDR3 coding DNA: TGTGCCAGACATCCGGGAGTGATGGAGACCCAGTACTTC.

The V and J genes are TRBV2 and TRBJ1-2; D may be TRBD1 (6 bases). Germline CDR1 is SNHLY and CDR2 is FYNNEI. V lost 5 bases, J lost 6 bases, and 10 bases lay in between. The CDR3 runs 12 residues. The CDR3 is CASSNRDHGYTF. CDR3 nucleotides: TGTGCCAGCAGTAACAGGGACCATGGCTACACCTTC.

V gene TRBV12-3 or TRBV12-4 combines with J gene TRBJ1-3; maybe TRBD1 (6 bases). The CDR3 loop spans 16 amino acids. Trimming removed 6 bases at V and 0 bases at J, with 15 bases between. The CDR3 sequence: CASSFRQAASGNTIYF. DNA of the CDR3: TGTGCCAGCAGCTTTCGACAGGCAGCCTCTGGAAACACCATATATTTT.

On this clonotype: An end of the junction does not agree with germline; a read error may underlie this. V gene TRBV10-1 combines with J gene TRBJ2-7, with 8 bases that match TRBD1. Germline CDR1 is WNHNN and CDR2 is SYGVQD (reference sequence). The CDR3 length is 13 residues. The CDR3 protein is CASSEGQGHERYF. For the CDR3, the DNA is TGCGCCAGCAGTGAGGGACAGGGCCACGAGCGGTACTTC.

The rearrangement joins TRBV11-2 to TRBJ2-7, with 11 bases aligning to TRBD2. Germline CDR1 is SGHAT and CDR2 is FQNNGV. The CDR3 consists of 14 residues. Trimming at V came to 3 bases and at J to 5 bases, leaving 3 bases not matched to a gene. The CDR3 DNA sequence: TGTGCCAGCAGCTTTAGCGGGAGGGCTAACGAGCAGTACTTC. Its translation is CASSFSGRANEQYF.

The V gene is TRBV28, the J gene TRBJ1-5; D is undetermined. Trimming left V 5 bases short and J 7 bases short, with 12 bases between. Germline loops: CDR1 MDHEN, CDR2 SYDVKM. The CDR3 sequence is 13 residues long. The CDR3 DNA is TGTGCCAGCAGTCTCCTAGCCCCCCAGCCCCAGCATTTT. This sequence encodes CASSLLAPQPQHF.

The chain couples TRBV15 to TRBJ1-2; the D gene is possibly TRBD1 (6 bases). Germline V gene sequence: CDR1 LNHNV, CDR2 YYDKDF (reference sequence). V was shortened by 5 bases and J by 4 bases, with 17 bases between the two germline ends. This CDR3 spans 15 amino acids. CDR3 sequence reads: CATSVAVRGVYGYTF. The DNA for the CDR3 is TGTGCCACCAGCGTTGCTGTCAGGGGAGTCTATGGCTACACCTTC.

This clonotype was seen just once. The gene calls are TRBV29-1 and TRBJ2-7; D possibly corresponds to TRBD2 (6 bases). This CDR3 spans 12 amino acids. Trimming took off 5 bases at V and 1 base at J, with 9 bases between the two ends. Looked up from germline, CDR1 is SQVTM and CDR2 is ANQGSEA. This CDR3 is CSVLEGSYEQYF. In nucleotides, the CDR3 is TGCAGCGTTCTGGAGGGTTCCTACGAGCAGTACTTC.

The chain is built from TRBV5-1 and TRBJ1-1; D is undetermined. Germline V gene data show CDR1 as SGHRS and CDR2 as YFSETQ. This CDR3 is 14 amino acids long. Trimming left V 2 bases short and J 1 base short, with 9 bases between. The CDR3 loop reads CASSFFLQNTEAFF. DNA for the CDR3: TGCGCCAGCAGCTTTTTCCTACAGAACACTGAAGCTTTCTTT.

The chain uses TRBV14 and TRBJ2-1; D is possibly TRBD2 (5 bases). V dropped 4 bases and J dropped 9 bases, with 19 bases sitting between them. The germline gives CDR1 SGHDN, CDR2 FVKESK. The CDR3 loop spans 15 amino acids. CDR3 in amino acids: CASSPTGIPVGEQFF. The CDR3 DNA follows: TGTGCCAGCAGCCCGACCGGGATTCCGGTCGGTGAGCAGTTCTTC.

The CDR3 nucleotides read TGTGCCAGCAGCGTACTAGGAACACAAGAGACCCAGTACTTC. Protein product: CASSVLGTQETQYF. This rearrangement joins TRBV9 to TRBJ2-5; D call uncertain. This CDR3 contains 14 residues. Deletions cut 1 base from V and 2 bases from J, with 9 bases between. The germline gives CDR1 SGDLS, CDR2 YYNGEE.

The CDR3 sequence is CASNSPMNTEAFF. In DNA form, the CDR3 reads TGTGCCAGCAATTCCCCCATGAACACTGAAGCTTTCTTT. The J gene is TRBJ1-1, the V gene TRBV28; no definite D call. V lost 7 bases and J 0 bases, leaving 9 bases between the germline ends. CDR1 is MDHEN, CDR2 SYDVKM, per germline. This CDR3 is 13 amino acids long.

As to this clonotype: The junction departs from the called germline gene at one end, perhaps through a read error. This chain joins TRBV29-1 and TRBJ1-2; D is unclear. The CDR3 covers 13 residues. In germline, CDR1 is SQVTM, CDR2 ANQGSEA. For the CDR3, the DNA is TGCAGCGTTGACGGGGAGGAGTATGGCTTTCTTGGTTTC. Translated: CSVDGEEYGFLGF. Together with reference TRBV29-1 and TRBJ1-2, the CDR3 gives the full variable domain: SAVISQKPSRDICQRGTSLTIQCQVDSQVTMMFWYRQQPGQSLTLIATANQGSEATYESGFVIDKFPISRPNLTFSTLTVSNMSPEDSSIYLCSVDGEEYGFLGFGSGTRLTVV.

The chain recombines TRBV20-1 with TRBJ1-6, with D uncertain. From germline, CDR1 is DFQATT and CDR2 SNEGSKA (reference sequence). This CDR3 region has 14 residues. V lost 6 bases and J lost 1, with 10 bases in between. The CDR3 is CSALRVSYNSPLHF. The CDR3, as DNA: TGCAGTGCCCTTCGTGTGTCCTATAATTCACCCCTCCACTTT.

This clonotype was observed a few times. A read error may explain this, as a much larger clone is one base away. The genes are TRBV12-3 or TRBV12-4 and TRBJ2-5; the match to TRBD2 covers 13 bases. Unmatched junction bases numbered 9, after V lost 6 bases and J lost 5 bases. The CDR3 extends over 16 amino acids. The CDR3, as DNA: TGTGCCAGCAGCTCAGGGGGACTAGCGGGAATTGAGACCCAGTACTTC. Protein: CASSSGGLAGIETQYF.

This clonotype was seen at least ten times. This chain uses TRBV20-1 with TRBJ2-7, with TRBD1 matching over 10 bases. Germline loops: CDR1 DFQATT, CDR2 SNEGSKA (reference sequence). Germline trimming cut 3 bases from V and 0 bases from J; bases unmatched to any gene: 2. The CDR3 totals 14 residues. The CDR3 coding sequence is TGCAGTGCTAGGGGGACAGGGGACTCCTACGAGCAGTACTTC. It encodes CSARGTGDSYEQYF.

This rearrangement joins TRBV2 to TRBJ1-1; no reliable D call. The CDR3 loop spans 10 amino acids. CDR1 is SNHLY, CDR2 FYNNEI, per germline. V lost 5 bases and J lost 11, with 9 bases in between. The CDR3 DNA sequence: TGTGCCAGCAGTCCGTCTGGGGCTTTCTTT. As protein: CASSPSGAFF.

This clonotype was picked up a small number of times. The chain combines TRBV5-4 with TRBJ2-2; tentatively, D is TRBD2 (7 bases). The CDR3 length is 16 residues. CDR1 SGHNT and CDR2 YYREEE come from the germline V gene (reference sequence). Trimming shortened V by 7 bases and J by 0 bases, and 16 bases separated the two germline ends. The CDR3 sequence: CASSPRGASNTGELFF. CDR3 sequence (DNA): TGTGCCAGCTCCCCTCGGGGGGCCTCGAACACCGGGGAGCTGTTTTTT.

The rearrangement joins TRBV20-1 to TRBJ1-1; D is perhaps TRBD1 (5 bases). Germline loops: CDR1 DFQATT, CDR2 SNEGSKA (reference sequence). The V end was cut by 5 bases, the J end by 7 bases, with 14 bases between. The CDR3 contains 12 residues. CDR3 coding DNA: TGCAGTGCTGGGCGGGGCCCCTTTGAAGCTTTCTTT. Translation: CSAGRGPFEAFF.

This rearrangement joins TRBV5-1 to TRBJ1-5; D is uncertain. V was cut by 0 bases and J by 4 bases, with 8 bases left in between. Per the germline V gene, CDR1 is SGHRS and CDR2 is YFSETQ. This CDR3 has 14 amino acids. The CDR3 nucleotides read TGCGCCAGCAGCTTGGAGACATTGAATCAGCCCCAGCATTTT. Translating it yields CASSLETLNQPQHF.

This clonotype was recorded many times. This CDR3 reads CASSQAGNSPLHF. In DNA, the CDR3 is TGTGCCAGCAGCCAAGCCGGGAATTCACCCCTCCACTTT. The chain joins TRBV14 to TRBJ1-6; no definite D call. V dropped 1 base and J dropped 7 bases, with 5 bases sitting between them. This CDR3 is built from 13 residues. Per the germline V gene, CDR1 is SGHDN and CDR2 is FVKESK.

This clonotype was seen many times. This chain's CDR3 is CASRPTGSQETQYF. The DNA for the CDR3 is TGTGCCAGCAGACCCACGGGCAGCCAAGAGACCCAGTACTTC. This chain joins TRBV3-1 and TRBJ2-5, with no clear D. The CDR3 extends over 14 amino acids. The germline V gene has CDR1 LGHDT and CDR2 YNNKEL (reference sequence). Trimming pared 6 bases from V and 1 base from J, leaving 12 bases between.

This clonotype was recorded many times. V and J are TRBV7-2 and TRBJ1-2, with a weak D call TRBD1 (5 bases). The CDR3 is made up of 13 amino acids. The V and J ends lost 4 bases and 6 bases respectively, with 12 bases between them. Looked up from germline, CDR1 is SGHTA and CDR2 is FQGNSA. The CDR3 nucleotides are TGTGCCAGCAGCTCTTCCGGGGACGATGGCTACACCTTC. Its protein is CASSSSGDDGYTF.

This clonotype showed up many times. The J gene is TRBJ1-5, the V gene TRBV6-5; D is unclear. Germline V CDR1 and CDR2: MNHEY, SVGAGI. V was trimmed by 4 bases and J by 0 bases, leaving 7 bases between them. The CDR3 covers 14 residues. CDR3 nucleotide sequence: TGTGCCAGCAGTTCCAGCCATAGCAATCAGCCCCAGCATTTT. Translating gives CASSSSHSNQPQHF.

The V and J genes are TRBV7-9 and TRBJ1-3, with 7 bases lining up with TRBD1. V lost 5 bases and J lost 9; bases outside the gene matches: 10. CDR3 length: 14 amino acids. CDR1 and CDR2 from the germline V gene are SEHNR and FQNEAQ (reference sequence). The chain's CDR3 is CASSPTLQGGTIYF. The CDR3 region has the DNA TGTGCCAGCAGCCCCACCCTCCAGGGGGGCACCATATATTTT.

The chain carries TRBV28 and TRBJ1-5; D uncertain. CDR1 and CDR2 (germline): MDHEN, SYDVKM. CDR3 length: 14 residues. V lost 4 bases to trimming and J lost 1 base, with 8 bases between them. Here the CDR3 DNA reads TGTGCCAGCAGTTCGGAATGGAGCAATCAGCCCCAGCATTTT. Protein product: CASSSEWSNQPQHF. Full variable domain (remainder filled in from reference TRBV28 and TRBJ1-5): DVKVTQSSRYLVKRTGEKVFLECVQDMDHENMFWYRQDPGLGLRLIYFSYDVKMKEKGDIPEGYSVSREKKERFSLILESASTNQTSMYLCASSSEWSNQPQHFGDGTRLSIL.